This passage covers 13 T cell receptor beta chains from one sample sequenced in a study of cytomegalovirus exposure and HLA in healthy donors. It was with 60 Vbeta and 13 Jbeta primers that the PCR ran. The protocol was immunoSEQ multiplex PCR, while the TCRdb copy is restricted to in-frame clones and leaves out a portion. The sample carries 200,000 to 250,000 clones, approximately 83% recorded once. Sequenced input: PBMCs. The receptors come from a boy between 2 and 10 years old in good health and CMV-seronegative.

The chain combines TRBV7-8 with TRBJ2-3; D perhaps matches TRBD1 (7 bases). Trimming took 5 bases from V and 8 from J, leaving 23 bases between them. The germline gives CDR1 SGHVS, CDR2 FQNEAQ. The CDR3 has 16 amino acids. In DNA form, the CDR3 reads TGTGCCAGCAGCCCAGGGGGGACCCCCCCGAGGGCTACGCAGTATTTT. Protein sequence: CASSPGGTPPRATQYF. Variable domain in full (rest from reference TRBV7-8 and TRBJ2-3): GAGVSQSPRYKVAKRGQDVALRCDPISGHVSLFWYQQALGQGPEFLTYFQNEAQLDKSGLPSDRFFAERPEGSVSTLKIQRTQQEDSAVYLCASSPGGTPPRATQYFGPGTRLTVL.

The chain combines TRBV7-3 with TRBJ1-5; D remains ambiguous. CDR3 length: 13 residues. Germline CDR1 and CDR2: SGHTA and FQGTGA. The V end lost 2 bases, the J end lost 3 bases, and 5 bases lay between the germline ends. CDR3 bases: TGTGCCAGCAGCTTAGCGGCCAATCAGCCCCAGCATTTT. It yields the protein CASSLAANQPQHF.

This sequence joins TRBV7-2 and TRBJ2-1, with TRBD2 identical over 10 bases. After removal of 2 bases from V and 1 base from J, the junction contained 8 bases not matched to a gene. The germline V gene has CDR1 SGHTA and CDR2 FQGNSA. This CDR3 comprises 18 residues. CDR3 nucleotide sequence: TGTGCCAGCAGCTTAACATTTAGCGGGGGGAGGTCCTACAATGAGCAGTTCTTC. It encodes CASSLTFSGGRSYNEQFF.

J is TRBJ2-5 and V is TRBV18, with D maybe TRBD1 (6 bases). The V gene lost 5 bases and the J gene lost 5 bases, with 9 bases spanning the gap. In germline, CDR1 is KGHSH, CDR2 LQKENI. This CDR3 is 12 amino acids long. CDR3 sequence: CASSTGLETQYF. The CDR3 region has the DNA TGTGCCAGCTCAACAGGGCTGGAGACCCAGTACTTC.

The gene calls are TRBV5-6 and TRBJ1-2; D perhaps matches TRBD1 (5 bases). CDR1 is SGHDT, CDR2 YYEEEE, per germline. The CDR3 totals 16 residues. With 9 bases removed from V and 5 bases from J, the gap between germline ends came to 26 bases. DNA of the CDR3: TGTGCCACCACAGCTCACATATTTGGGGCATCTTATGGCTACACCTTC. Translated, it gives CATTAHIFGASYGYTF.

This clone has only a few counts. The J gene is TRBJ1-1, the V gene TRBV2; tentative D call: TRBD1 (5 bases). Trimming shortened V by 1 base and J by 6 bases, and 15 bases separated the two germline ends. The CDR3 totals 15 residues. Germline V gene data show CDR1 as SNHLY and CDR2 as FYNNEI. The CDR3 region is CASSEVAGPGAEAFF. The DNA for the CDR3 is TGTGCCAGCAGTGAAGTGGCAGGGCCGGGGGCTGAAGCTTTCTTT.

The DNA for the CDR3 is TGTGCCAGCAGTGAAGAGGGGCAGGGGGCATTCTACGAGCAGTACTTC. This sequence encodes CASSEEGQGAFYEQYF. This sequence joins TRBV2 and TRBJ2-7; 8 bases match TRBD1. CDR1 is SNHLY and CDR2 is FYNNEI in the germline V gene. V was clipped by 1 base and J by 3 bases; unmatched bases: 8. CDR3 size: 16 residues.

The chain uses TRBV7-2 and TRBJ1-1; possibly TRBD1 for D (6 bases). Germline assignment: CDR1 SGHTA and CDR2 FQGNSA. With 6 bases removed from V and 5 bases from J, the gap between germline ends came to 13 bases. The CDR3 has 13 amino acids. As DNA, the CDR3 is TGTGCCAGCAGAGAACAAAGGGGGACTGAAGCTTTCTTT. Its translation is CASREQRGTEAFF.

The chain combines TRBV5-1 with TRBJ1-4; the match to TRBD1 covers 8 bases. V gave up 4 bases and J gave up 2 bases; unmatched junction bases: 4. Per the germline V gene, CDR1 is SGHRS and CDR2 is YFSETQ. CDR3 length equals 15 residues. CDR3 DNA sequence: TGCGCCAGCAGCAACGGACAGGGTACTAATGAAAAACTGTTTTTT. It codes for CASSNGQGTNEKLFF.

The chain uses TRBV5-1 and TRBJ2-7; D is unclear. V was trimmed by 3 bases and J by 3 bases, leaving 13 bases between them. CDR1 and CDR2 (germline): SGHRS, YFSETQ. This CDR3 region has 14 residues. This chain's CDR3 is CASSSDWNLYEQYF. In DNA form, the CDR3 reads TGCGCCAGCAGCTCAGACTGGAATCTCTACGAGCAGTACTTC. Full variable domain (outside the CDR3, taken from reference TRBV5-1 and TRBJ2-7): KAGVTQTPRYLIKTRGQQVTLSCSPISGHRSVSWYQQTPGQGLQFLFEYFSETQRNKGNFPGRFSGRQFSNSRSEMNVSTLELGDSALYLCASSSDWNLYEQYFGPGTRLTVT.

CDR3 nucleotide sequence: TGTGCCTGGACTCCTACTCGGGGGGGCAATTCACCCCTCCACTTT. This encodes CAWTPTRGGNSPLHF. The J gene is TRBJ1-6, the V gene TRBV30, with D possibly matching TRBD1 (6 bases). This CDR3 contains 15 residues. V lost 4 bases, J lost 7 bases, and 17 bases lay in between. Per germline, CDR1 GTSNPN and CDR2 SVGIG (reference sequence).

This rearrangement joins TRBV5-5 to TRBJ2-7; TRBD2 aligns across 8 bases. The CDR3 covers 13 residues. Germline V gene lookup returns CDR1 SGHKS and CDR2 YYEKEE (reference sequence). V was clipped by 1 base and J by 5 bases; unmatched bases: 2. The CDR3 DNA sequence: TGTGCCAGCAGCTTGAGGCGGGGGGACGAGCAGTACTTC. Amino acids: CASSLRRGDEQYF.

V usage is TRBV6-1 and J usage is TRBJ1-1; the D gene is possibly TRBD1 (6 bases). CDR1 is MNHNS, CDR2 SASEGT, per germline. CDR3 length equals 13 residues. Trimming pared 6 bases from V and 3 bases from J, leaving 11 bases between. The CDR3 region is CASRQGLDTEAFF. CDR3 DNA: TGTGCCAGCAGGCAGGGGTTGGACACTGAAGCTTTCTTT.